A selection of T cell receptor beta chains follows, all from one sample in a study of T cells after somatic rescue of genetic block. The assay was immunoSEQ multiplex PCR, and TCRdb's table has in-frame clones only and misses some. Altogether about 52,000 clones are present, 96% being singletons, with the ten largest covering approximately 0.073%. The sequenced sample consisted of peripheral blood mononuclear cells (PBMCs). These receptors came from a child in the first two years of life. CDR3s include the opening cysteine and the closing phenylalanine or tryptophan. The order of the fields is CDR3 protein, CDR3 DNA, D gene, J gene, clone size, V gene. The D gene is left open where the match is weak. Not every row has a clone size; where given, it reads once, few, many or a size class.

CDR3 protein: CASSWTAGNQPQHF; CDR3 DNA: TGTGCCAGCAGCTGGACGGCGGGCAATCAGCCCCAGCATTTT; D gene: .; J gene: TRBJ1-5; clone size: .; V gene: TRBV27
CDR3 protein: CASSLSAGSAYNEQFF; CDR3 DNA: TGTGCCAGCAGCCTATCAGCGGGCTCCGCCTACAATGAGCAGTTCTTC; D gene: .; J gene: TRBJ2-1; clone size: .; V gene: TRBV5-4
CDR3 protein: CASSTSGSDEQFF; CDR3 DNA: TGTGCCAGCAGTACTAGCGGGAGTGATGAGCAGTTCTTC; D gene: TRBD2; J gene: TRBJ2-1; clone size: .; V gene: TRBV7-3
CDR3 protein: CASSYDRAFYGYTF; CDR3 DNA: TGTGCCAGCAGTTACGACAGGGCATTCTATGGCTACACCTTC; D gene: TRBD1; J gene: TRBJ1-2; clone size: .; V gene: TRBV6-6
CDR3 protein: CASSYSFSGEQFF; CDR3 DNA: TGTGCCAGCAGTTACAGTTTTTCGGGTGAGCAGTTCTTC; D gene: .; J gene: TRBJ2-1; clone size: .; V gene: TRBV6-6
CDR3 protein: CASREGTSGNTIYF; CDR3 DNA: TGTGCCAGCAGGGAAGGGACCTCTGGAAACACCATATATTTT; D gene: .; J gene: TRBJ1-3; clone size: .; V gene: TRBV7-2
CDR3 protein: CASSSYWTGVNTEAFF; CDR3 DNA: TGTGCCAGCAGTTCCTATTGGACAGGGGTTAACACTGAAGCTTTCTTT; D gene: TRBD1; J gene: TRBJ1-1; clone size: .; V gene: TRBV28
CDR3 protein: CASSQRERGFYGYTF; CDR3 DNA: TGTGCCAGCAGCCAAAGGGAAAGGGGATTTTATGGCTACACCTTC; D gene: .; J gene: TRBJ1-2; clone size: once; V gene: TRBV14
CDR3 protein: CASSFNGYGYTF; CDR3 DNA: TGTGCCAGCAGTTTCAACGGATATGGCTACACCTTC; D gene: .; J gene: TRBJ1-2; clone size: .; V gene: TRBV27
CDR3 protein: CASSPGPMDEQFF; CDR3 DNA: TGTGCCAGCAGTCCGGGTCCAATGGATGAGCAGTTCTTC; D gene: .; J gene: TRBJ2-1; clone size: .; V gene: TRBV2
CDR3 protein: CASSEGQNYGYTF; CDR3 DNA: TGTGCCAGCAGTGAGGGACAAAACTATGGCTACACCTTC; D gene: .; J gene: TRBJ1-2; clone size: .; V gene: TRBV6-1
CDR3 protein: CASSPRQGANTEAFF; CDR3 DNA: TGTGCCAGCAGTCCGCGACAGGGGGCGAACACTGAAGCTTTCTTT; D gene: TRBD1; J gene: TRBJ1-1; clone size: .; V gene: TRBV27
CDR3 protein: CASSQSGLSYNEQFF; CDR3 DNA: TGCGCCAGCAGCCAAAGCGGACTTTCCTACAATGAGCAGTTCTTC; D gene: .; J gene: TRBJ2-1; clone size: .; V gene: TRBV4-1
CDR3 protein: CASSGTRGRETQYF; CDR3 DNA: TGTGCCAGCAGTGGGACTAGGGGAAGGGAGACCCAGTACTTC; D gene: TRBD2; J gene: TRBJ2-5; clone size: .; V gene: TRBV2
CDR3 protein: CASSSGQGWGYTF; CDR3 DNA: TGTGCCAGCAGCTCGGGACAGGGATGGGGCTACACCTTC; D gene: TRBD1; J gene: TRBJ1-2; clone size: .; V gene: TRBV5-4
CDR3 protein: CASSVASGNTGELFF; CDR3 DNA: TGCGCCAGCAGCGTGGCTAGCGGGAACACCGGGGAGCTGTTTTTT; D gene: TRBD2; J gene: TRBJ2-2; clone size: .; V gene: TRBV5-1
CDR3 protein: CATSTVLGEQYF; CDR3 DNA: TGTGCCACCAGCACCGTCCTTGGCGAGCAGTACTTC; D gene: .; J gene: TRBJ2-7; clone size: .; V gene: TRBV15
CDR3 protein: CASSLDRGLGTDTQYF; CDR3 DNA: TGCGCCAGCAGCTTGGACAGGGGGCTCGGCACAGATACGCAGTATTTT; D gene: TRBD1; J gene: TRBJ2-3; clone size: .; V gene: TRBV5-1
CDR3 protein: CASSLGTGTDTQYF; CDR3 DNA: TGTGCCAGCAGCTTAGGGACAGGCACAGATACGCAGTATTTT; D gene: .; J gene: TRBJ2-3; clone size: once; V gene: TRBV7-7
CDR3 protein: CASSFSSGANVLTF; CDR3 DNA: TGTGCCAGCAGTTTCAGCTCTGGGGCCAACGTCCTGACTTTC; D gene: .; J gene: TRBJ2-6; clone size: .; V gene: TRBV28
CDR3 protein: CASSYRRGNEKLFF; CDR3 DNA: TGTGCCAGCAGTTACCGCAGGGGGAATGAAAAACTGTTTTTT; D gene: TRBD1; J gene: TRBJ1-4; clone size: .; V gene: TRBV6-5
CDR3 protein: CASSLSGRWETQYF; CDR3 DNA: TGTGCCAGCAGCTTGAGCGGGAGATGGGAGACCCAGTACTTC; D gene: TRBD2; J gene: TRBJ2-5; clone size: .; V gene: TRBV7-2
CDR3 protein: CASSGGDRGHEQYF; CDR3 DNA: TGCGCCAGCAGCGGAGGGGACAGGGGACACGAGCAGTACTTC; D gene: TRBD1; J gene: TRBJ2-7; clone size: .; V gene: TRBV5-1
CDR3 protein: CASSFFGAKNIQYF; CDR3 DNA: TGTGCCAGCAGCTTCTTCGGGGCCAAAAACATTCAGTACTTC; D gene: .; J gene: TRBJ2-4; clone size: .; V gene: TRBV5-4
CDR3 protein: CASSPLKSGRVHEQYF; CDR3 DNA: TGTGCCAGCAGCCCACTGAAGAGCGGGAGGGTCCACGAGCAGTACTTC; D gene: TRBD2; J gene: TRBJ2-7; clone size: .; V gene: TRBV13
CDR3 protein: CASSIDLAGAGELFF; CDR3 DNA: TGTGCCAGTAGTATAGATCTAGCGGGAGCCGGGGAGCTGTTTTTT; D gene: TRBD2; J gene: TRBJ2-2; clone size: .; V gene: TRBV19
CDR3 protein: CASSRQGYYEQYF; CDR3 DNA: TGTGCCAGCAGCCGACAGGGCTACTACGAGCAGTACTTC; D gene: TRBD1; J gene: TRBJ2-7; clone size: .; V gene: TRBV6-5
CDR3 protein: CASSPGVTNYGYTF; CDR3 DNA: TGTGCCAGCAGCCCAGGGGTGACGAACTATGGCTACACCTTC; D gene: .; J gene: TRBJ1-2; clone size: .; V gene: TRBV7-2
CDR3 protein: CAWSVLAGDTGELFF; CDR3 DNA: TGTGCCTGGAGTGTATTAGCGGGAGACACCGGGGAGCTGTTTTTT; D gene: TRBD2; J gene: TRBJ2-2; clone size: .; V gene: TRBV30
CDR3 protein: CASRAGLSTNEKLFF; CDR3 DNA: TGTGCCAGCAGGGCGGGCCTTTCAACTAATGAAAAACTGTTTTTT; D gene: .; J gene: TRBJ1-4; clone size: .; V gene: TRBV27
CDR3 protein: CASSPQGPYEQYF; CDR3 DNA: TGTGCCAGCAGTCCTCAGGGCCCCTACGAGCAGTACTTC; D gene: .; J gene: TRBJ2-7; clone size: .; V gene: TRBV6-5
CDR3 protein: CASSLGGTQETQYF; CDR3 DNA: TGCGCCAGCAGCTTGGGGGGGACACAAGAGACCCAGTACTTC; D gene: .; J gene: TRBJ2-5; clone size: .; V gene: TRBV5-1
CDR3 protein: CVSSFTGARTGELFF; CDR3 DNA: TGTGTCAGCAGTTTCACCGGGGCTAGGACCGGGGAGCTGTTTTTT; D gene: .; J gene: TRBJ2-2; clone size: .; V gene: TRBV27
CDR3 protein: CASSIQGGNYGYTF; CDR3 DNA: TGTGCCAGTAGTATACAGGGAGGTAACTATGGCTACACCTTC; D gene: .; J gene: TRBJ1-2; clone size: .; V gene: TRBV19
CDR3 protein: CASSLGGSADTQYF; CDR3 DNA: TGTGCCAGCAGCTTGGGCGGGAGCGCAGATACGCAGTATTTT; D gene: TRBD2; J gene: TRBJ2-3; clone size: once; V gene: TRBV7-2
CDR3 protein: CASSVEGNQETQYF; CDR3 DNA: TGTGCCAGCAGCGTAGAGGGTAACCAAGAGACCCAGTACTTC; D gene: .; J gene: TRBJ2-5; clone size: .; V gene: TRBV9
CDR3 protein: CASSQDDSGYPPYEQYF; CDR3 DNA: TGCGCCAGCAGCCAAGACGACAGCGGGTACCCTCCCTACGAGCAGTACTTC; D gene: .; J gene: TRBJ2-7; clone size: .; V gene: TRBV4-1
CDR3 protein: CASSLALVYEQYF; CDR3 DNA: TGTGCCAGCAGCTTAGCCCTCGTCTACGAGCAGTACTTC; D gene: .; J gene: TRBJ2-7; clone size: .; V gene: TRBV7-2
CDR3 protein: CASSHEPGTFYEQYF; CDR3 DNA: TGTGCCAGCAGCCATGAGCCCGGGACATTCTACGAGCAGTACTTC; D gene: .; J gene: TRBJ2-7; clone size: .; V gene: TRBV11-2
CDR3 protein: CASSLRGGTEAFF; CDR3 DNA: TGTGCCAGCAGCCTCAGGGGGGGGACTGAAGCTTTCTTT; D gene: TRBD1; J gene: TRBJ1-1; clone size: .; V gene: TRBV6-5
CDR3 protein: CASSARYQETQYF; CDR3 DNA: TGTGCCAGCAGCGCAAGATACCAAGAGACCCAGTACTTC; D gene: .; J gene: TRBJ2-5; clone size: .; V gene: TRBV9
CDR3 protein: CASSLAGPSYNEQFF; CDR3 DNA: TGTGCCAGCAGCTTAGCGGGCCCCTCCTACAATGAGCAGTTCTTC; D gene: .; J gene: TRBJ2-1; clone size: .; V gene: TRBV7-3
CDR3 protein: CATIAGGSSGANVLTF; CDR3 DNA: TGTGCCACCATAGCAGGAGGGAGCTCTGGGGCCAACGTCCTGACTTTC; D gene: .; J gene: TRBJ2-6; clone size: .; V gene: TRBV6-6
CDR3 protein: CSVERGNQPQHF; CDR3 DNA: TGCAGCGTTGAACGGGGAAATCAGCCCCAGCATTTT; D gene: .; J gene: TRBJ1-5; clone size: once; V gene: TRBV29-1